The rows below give T cell receptor beta chains drawn from one sample of a study of T cell changes during pregnancy in multiple sclerosis. Sequencing used immunoSEQ multiplex PCR; TCRdb keeps in-frame clones, though not all of them. The data hold about 40,000 clones, with about 92% observed a single time. The specimen was CD4+ T cells from peripheral blood mononuclear cells, collected in the third trimester of pregnancy. These receptors were taken from a female donor with multiple sclerosis, enrolled in a pregnancy study. Each CDR3 is given with its conserved first and last residue. The D gene is left open where the match is weak. Expanded clones get a size class; other rows say once, few or many, or leave the size out.

D: -
J: TRBJ1-6
V: TRBV2
size: -
DNA: TGTGCCAGCAGTGAACAGGGAAGTAATTCACCCCTCCACTTT
CDR3: CASSEQGSNSPLHF

D: TRBD1
J: TRBJ1-1
V: TRBV28
size: -
DNA: TGTGCCAGCAGCCCAGGGGGCAGGGGGACGAACACTGAAGCTTTCTTT
CDR3: CASSPGGRGTNTEAFF

D: -
J: TRBJ1-1
V: TRBV7-2
size: few
DNA: TGTGCCAGCAGCTTAGCTAGACGGAGGATAAGTAATGAAGCTTTCTTT
CDR3: CASSLARRRISNEAFF

D: -
J: TRBJ1-5
V: TRBV28
size: -
DNA: TGTGCCAGCAGTCAACTACCACAGGATCTGGGGAATCAGCCCCAGCATTTT
CDR3: CASSQLPQDLGNQPQHF

D: TRBD1
J: TRBJ2-3
V: TRBV7-2
size: -
DNA: TGTGCCAGCAGCCTCGGGACAGCCATCGGAGATACGCAGTATTTT
CDR3: CASSLGTAIGDTQYF

D: TRBD1
J: TRBJ2-7
V: TRBV30
size: -
DNA: TGTGCCTGGAGCGGGCCAGGGGGTTTAAGCTCCTACGAGCAGTACTTC
CDR3: CAWSGPGGLSSYEQYF

D: TRBD2
J: TRBJ2-2
V: TRBV7-9
size: -
DNA: TGTGCCAGCAGCGGGAGGACTAGCGGGAACACCGGGGAGCTGTTTTTT
CDR3: CASSGRTSGNTGELFF

D: TRBD2
J: TRBJ2-5
V: TRBV5-4
size: -
DNA: TGTGCCAGCAGCCGACTAGCGGGAGCGGAGACCCAGTACTTC
CDR3: CASSRLAGAETQYF

D: TRBD1
J: TRBJ2-2
V: TRBV7-2
size: -
DNA: TGTGCCAGCAGCTTACAGGGGGACGACACCGGGGAGCTGTTTTTT
CDR3: CASSLQGDDTGELFF

D: TRBD2
J: TRBJ2-1
V: TRBV19
size: -
DNA: TGTGCCAGTAGTATTGGAGGGACTACCTACAATGAGCAGTTCTTC
CDR3: CASSIGGTTYNEQFF

D: TRBD1
J: TRBJ2-6
V: TRBV13
size: -
DNA: TGTGCCGGCAGATCACAGGGGGCCGGGGCCAACGTCCTGACTTTC
CDR3: CAGRSQGAGANVLTF

D: -
J: TRBJ1-1
V: TRBV19
size: -
DNA: TGTGCCAGTAGTGTAGACAGGCTTTCCACTGAAGCTTTCTTT
CDR3: CASSVDRLSTEAFF

D: TRBD2
J: TRBJ2-1
V: TRBV19
size: -
DNA: TGTGCCAGTGCGGGAGGGCCTGAGGGTGAGCAGTTCTTC
CDR3: CASAGGPEGEQFF

D: TRBD1
J: TRBJ1-4
V: TRBV7-6
size: -
DNA: TGTGCCAGCAGCTCGCGACAGGGGCCTCCGAGGGAAAAACTGTTTTTT
CDR3: CASSSRQGPPREKLFF

D: TRBD2
J: TRBJ2-2
V: TRBV18
size: -
DNA: TGTGCCAGCTCACAAGCGGGGGCAAGCGGGGAGCTGTTTTTT
CDR3: CASSQAGASGELFF

D: -
J: TRBJ1-1
V: TRBV27
size: -
DNA: TGTGCCAGCAGTTTCCGGTTGATCGGCACTGAAGCTTTCTTT
CDR3: CASSFRLIGTEAFF

D: -
J: TRBJ2-5
V: TRBV7-7
size: -
DNA: TGTGCCAGCAGCTACGACCGAGGGGAGACCCAGTACTTC
CDR3: CASSYDRGETQYF

D: TRBD1
J: TRBJ1-2
V: TRBV9
size: -
DNA: TGTGCCAGCAGCGCACTGACAGGGCTTGGCTACACCTTC
CDR3: CASSALTGLGYTF

D: -
J: TRBJ2-3
V: TRBV19
size: -
DNA: TGTGCCAGTAGTATAGATCAAGTTGGTGCGGATACGCAGTATTTT
CDR3: CASSIDQVGADTQYF

D: TRBD2
J: TRBJ2-7
V: TRBV30
size: -
DNA: TGTGCCTGGATAGGTAGCGGGAGAAGATACGAGCAGTACTTC
CDR3: CAWIGSGRRYEQYF

D: -
J: TRBJ2-7
V: TRBV7-9
size: -
DNA: TGTGCCAGCAGTCTCTCCTCCTTTCACTCCTACGAGCAGTACTTC
CDR3: CASSLSSFHSYEQYF

D: -
J: TRBJ1-5
V: TRBV28
size: few
DNA: TGTGCCAGCAGTTTCCTGGGGGGGAATCAGCCCCAGCATTTT
CDR3: CASSFLGGNQPQHF

D: TRBD1
J: TRBJ1-2
V: TRBV18
size: once
DNA: TGTGCCAGCTCACTCCGGGACAGCTATGGCTACACCTTC
CDR3: CASSLRDSYGYTF

D: -
J: TRBJ1-5
V: TRBV6-5
size: -
DNA: TGTGCCAGCCAGGGTGTAGGTCAGCCCCAGCATTTT
CDR3: CASQGVGQPQHF

D: TRBD2
J: TRBJ2-7
V: TRBV14
size: -
DNA: TGTGCCAGCAGCCAAGGTGGGACTAGCCTTTACGAGCAGTACTTC
CDR3: CASSQGGTSLYEQYF

D: -
J: TRBJ1-1
V: TRBV18
size: -
DNA: TGTGCCAGCTCACCCGCAGCGGTGAACACTGAAGCTTTCTTT
CDR3: CASSPAAVNTEAFF

D: TRBD1
J: TRBJ1-6
V: TRBV7-9
size: -
DNA: TGTGCCAGCAGCCAATCACAGGGGCAGAATTCACCCCTCCACTTT
CDR3: CASSQSQGQNSPLHF

D: -
J: TRBJ2-1
V: TRBV25-1
size: -
DNA: TGTGCCAGCAGTGCCGTTCTAGACTTTCCTTACTCCTACAATGAGCAGTTCTTC
CDR3: CASSAVLDFPYSYNEQFF